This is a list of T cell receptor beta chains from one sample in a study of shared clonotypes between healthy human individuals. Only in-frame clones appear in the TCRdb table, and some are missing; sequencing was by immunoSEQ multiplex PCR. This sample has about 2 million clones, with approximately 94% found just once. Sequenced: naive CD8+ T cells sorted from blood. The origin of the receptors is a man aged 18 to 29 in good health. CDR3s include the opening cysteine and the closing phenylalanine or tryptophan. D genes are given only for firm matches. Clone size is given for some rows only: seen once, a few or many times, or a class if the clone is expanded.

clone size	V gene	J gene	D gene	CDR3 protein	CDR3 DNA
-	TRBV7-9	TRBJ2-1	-	CASSQDTVPGPSYNEQFF	TGTGCCAGCAGCCAGGACACTGTACCGGGGCCTTCCTACAATGAGCAGTTCTTC
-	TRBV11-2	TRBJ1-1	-	CASSPTADNAFF	TGTGCCAGCAGCCCCACAGCCGATAATGCTTTCTTT
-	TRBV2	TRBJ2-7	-	CASLSDGYEQYF	TGTGCCAGCCTTTCGGACGGCTACGAGCAGTACTTC
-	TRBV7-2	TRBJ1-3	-	CASSPMGTGNTIYF	TGTGCCAGCAGCCCCATGGGGACCGGAAACACCATATATTTT
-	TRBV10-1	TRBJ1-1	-	CASSELRGNTEAFF	TGCGCCAGCAGTGAGTTAAGGGGAAACACTGAAGCTTTCTTT
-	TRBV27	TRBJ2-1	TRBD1	CASSSRQGINEQFF	TGTGCCAGCAGTTCCCGACAGGGGATAAATGAGCAGTTCTTC
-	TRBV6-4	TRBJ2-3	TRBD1	CASSVPGQSTDTQYF	TGTGCCAGCAGCGTCCCGGGACAGAGCACAGATACGCAGTATTTT
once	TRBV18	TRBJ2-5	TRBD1	CASSPPGTEETQYF	TGTGCCAGCTCACCCCCCGGGACAGAAGAGACCCAGTACTTC
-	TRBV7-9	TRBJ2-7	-	CASSLPTGLTRDEQYF	TGTGCCAGCAGCTTACCAACTGGACTGACGAGGGACGAGCAGTACTTC
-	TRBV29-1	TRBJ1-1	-	CSVLQGGEAFF	TGCAGCGTTCTACAGGGCGGTGAAGCTTTCTTT
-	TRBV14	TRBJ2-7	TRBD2	CASSPGIGEGLVNEQYF	TGTGCCAGCAGCCCGGGAATCGGAGAGGGACTAGTGAACGAGCAGTACTTC
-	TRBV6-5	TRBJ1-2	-	CASSYSPGGDQGYTF	TGTGCCAGCAGTTACTCGCCAGGCGGAGATCAGGGCTACACCTTC
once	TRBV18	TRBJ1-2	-	CASSPPSGSSYGYTF	TGTGCCAGCTCACCACCGTCAGGCTCCTCCTATGGCTACACCTTC
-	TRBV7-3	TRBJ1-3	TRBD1	CASSSITGTGNGNTIYF	TGTGCCAGCAGCTCCATTACCGGGACAGGGAATGGAAACACCATATATTTT
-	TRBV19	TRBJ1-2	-	CASSIPGRLGYTF	TGTGCCAGTAGTATCCCGGGACGGCTGGGCTACACCTTC
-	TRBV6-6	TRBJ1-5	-	CASRPRGGVNQPQHF	TGTGCCAGCAGGCCTCGAGGAGGGGTCAATCAGCCCCAGCATTTT
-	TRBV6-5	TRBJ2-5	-	CASSPAGNTQETQYF	TGTGCCAGCAGCCCGGCGGGGAATACACAAGAGACCCAGTACTTC
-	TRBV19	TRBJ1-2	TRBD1	CASSMDRDNYGYTF	TGTGCCAGTAGTATGGACAGGGATAACTATGGCTACACCTTC
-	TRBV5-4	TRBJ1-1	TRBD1	CASSRDREMSTEAFF	TGTGCCAGCAGCCGGGACAGGGAAATGAGCACTGAAGCTTTCTTT
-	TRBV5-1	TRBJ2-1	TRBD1	CASSPGQGLIGFF	TGCGCCAGCAGCCCTGGACAGGGGCTAATCGGGTTCTTC
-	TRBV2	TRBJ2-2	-	CASIEGRGNAGELFF	TGTGCCAGCATTGAGGGACGGGGCAACGCCGGGGAGCTGTTTTTT
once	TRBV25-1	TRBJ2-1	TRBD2	CASSDSLAGDRVF	TGTGCCAGCAGTGACTCACTAGCGGGAGATAGGGTCTTC
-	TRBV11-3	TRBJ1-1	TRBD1	CASSLEGGTGVNTEAFF	TGTGCCAGCAGCTTAGAGGGGGGGACAGGAGTGAACACTGAAGCTTTCTTT
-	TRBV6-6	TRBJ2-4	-	CASRPQVSKNIQYF	TGTGCCAGCAGACCACAGGTTTCCAAAAACATTCAGTACTTC
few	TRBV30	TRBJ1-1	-	CAWRDGGRTEAFF	TGTGCCTGGAGGGACGGCGGGAGAACTGAAGCTTTCTTT
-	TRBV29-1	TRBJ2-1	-	CSVDELDRGNEQFF	TGCAGCGTTGACGAGCTGGACCGTGGGAATGAGCAGTTCTTC
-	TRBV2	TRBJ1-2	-	CASSTDANYGYTF	TGTGCCAGCAGTACGGACGCAAACTATGGCTACACCTTC
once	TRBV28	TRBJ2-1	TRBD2	CASSPGTSPYEQFF	TGTGCCAGCAGCCCCGGGACTAGCCCCTATGAGCAGTTCTTC
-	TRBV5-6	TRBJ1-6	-	CASSRQDSPLHF	TGTGCCAGCAGTCGACAGGACTCACCCCTCCACTTT
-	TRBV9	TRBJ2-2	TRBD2	CASTSGNTGELFF	TGTGCCAGCACTAGCGGGAACACCGGGGAGCTGTTTTTT
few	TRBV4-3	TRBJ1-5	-	CASSQASWDQPQHF	TGCGCCAGCAGCCAAGCCAGTTGGGATCAGCCCCAGCATTTT
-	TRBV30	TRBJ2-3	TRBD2	CAWSWAGGTDTQYF	TGTGCCTGGAGTTGGGCGGGGGGCACAGATACGCAGTATTTT
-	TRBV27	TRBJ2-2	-	CASSPDTGELFF	TGTGCCAGCAGTCCAGACACCGGGGAGCTGTTTTTT